This TCR beta chain originates from a study of T cell repertoires in cytomegalovirus infection. Study-wide background: Well-studied HLA-B-restricted CMV epitopes were used in the study alongside recently identified HLA-C-restricted ones. A matching HLA type, together with CMV infection, was signaled by public TCR beta signatures.

V lost 3 bases and J lost 5; bases outside the gene matches: 2. The CDR3 runs to 14 residues. Germline lookup yields CDR1 SGHVS and CDR2 FNYEAQ. TCRdb re-called the reads through MiXCR, storing one row per CDR3 protein. The data show 450,000 to 600,000 distinct CDR3 sequences, roughly 42% seen once. This clonotype was observed many times. The antigen is unknown. Notes on the study in general: HLA-C-restricted CMV-specific TCR beta clonotypes were dominant in the ex vivo response. Public TCR beta family frequency separated CMV-and-HLA carriers, including in an independent cohort.

The source was cultured PBMCs, collected from culture after CMV antigen stimulation. The chain links TRBV7-6 to TRBJ2-3; TRBD2 matches at 10 bases. The origin of this receptor is a human donor in good health (CMV status not recorded). Some clones in this sample may be carry-over from other donors' samples. The DNA for the CDR3 is TGTGCCAGCAGCTTGCTAGCGGGGGAAGATACGCAGTATTTT. It is translated as CASSLLAGEDTQYF.